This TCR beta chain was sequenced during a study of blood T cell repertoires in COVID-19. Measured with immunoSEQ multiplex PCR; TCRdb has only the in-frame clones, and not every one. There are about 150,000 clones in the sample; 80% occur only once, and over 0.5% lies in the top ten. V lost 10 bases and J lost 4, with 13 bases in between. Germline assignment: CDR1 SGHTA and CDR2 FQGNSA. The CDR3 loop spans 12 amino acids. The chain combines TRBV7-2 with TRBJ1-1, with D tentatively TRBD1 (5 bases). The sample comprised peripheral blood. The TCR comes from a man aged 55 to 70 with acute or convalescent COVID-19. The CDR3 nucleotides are TGTGCCACCCGGGGGGGTGGCACTGAAGCTTTCTTT. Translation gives CATRGGGTEAFF. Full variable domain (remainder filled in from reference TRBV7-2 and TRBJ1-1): GAGVSQSPSNKVTEKGKDVELRCDPISGHTALYWYRQSLGQGLEFLIYFQGNSAPDKSGLPSDRFSAERTGGSVSTLTIQRTQQEDSAVYLCATRGGGTEAFFGQGTRLTVV.